Given below is one T cell receptor beta chain in context. Its antigen is unknown. The data derive from a study of T cell responses to AZD1222 COVID-19 vaccine. Using immunoSEQ multiplex PCR, the repertoire was profiled, and TCRdb retains in-frame clones only, with some absent. This sample has 120,000 or so clones; 80% to 95% occur once, and the top ten carry 2.5%. Findings of the study overall: Clonal diversity may have been underestimated in mostly white British donors. Spike-specific TCR depth and breadth grew after two AZD1222 doses. The peak T cell response came first, and repertoires were sampled only after it.

CDR3 length: 13 residues. Trimming took off 5 bases at V and 3 bases at J, with 11 bases between the two ends. CDR1 and CDR2 from the germline V gene are SEHNR and FQNEAQ (reference sequence). The material sequenced was peripheral blood, taken 28 days after the second AZD1222 dose. The receptor was derived from an adult who received the AZD1222 COVID-19 vaccine. The rearrangement joins TRBV7-9 to TRBJ2-7; no reliable D call. CDR3: CASSPRVGYEQYF. CDR3 bases: TGTGCCAGCAGCCCCAGAGTGGGCTACGAGCAGTACTTC.